Here is one T cell receptor beta chain with its context. Its antigen remains unidentified. Germline V gene sequence: CDR1 DFQATT, CDR2 SNEGSKA (reference sequence). The CDR3 length is 15 residues. V was clipped by 0 bases and J by 9 bases, with 18 bases between them. This sample is drawn from a study of T-cell memory formation after mild COVID-19. Employing constant-segment primers, 5'RACE generated TCR alpha and TCR beta cDNA libraries bearing sample barcodes and UMIs. MiXCR, run by TCRdb on the 5' RACE reads, gives a single entry per CDR3 protein. This table holds under 250,000 distinct CDR3 sequences, roughly a tenth found once. General study results and limits: Some clones that responded turned up in pre-infection memory, which suggests that cross-reactive memory joined in.

The gene calls are TRBV20-1 and TRBJ1-3, with D perhaps TRBD1 (6 bases). The sample taken for sequencing was PBMCs or a T cell subset sorted from them (not recorded which). This TCR was sampled from a man aged 18 to 29 who had mild COVID-19 (a few samples of this study predate the infection). Cell type and time point are not known. This CDR3 is CSARDGARAGATIYF. Written as DNA, the CDR3 is TGCAGTGCTAGAGATGGAGCCAGAGCAGGGGCCACCATATATTTT.